This entry lists 32 T cell receptor beta chains sequenced from one sample in a study of OX40 agonist ivuxolimab in advanced cancers. This table comes from immunoSEQ multiplex PCR, and its TCRdb copy is limited to in-frame clones, with some not included. This sample yields around 72,000 clones, of which roughly 80% are seen a single time; about 0.42% belongs to the top ten. Specimen: CD4+ or CD8+ T cells sorted from blood, collected in a trial of the OX40 agonist ivuxolimab. The receptors originated from an adult with an advanced solid tumor such as melanoma, head and neck, liver or kidney cancer.

V usage is TRBV19 and J usage is TRBJ2-2; D not certain. Deletions cut 4 bases from V and 5 bases from J, with 11 bases between. The CDR3 is made up of 14 amino acids. Germline loops: CDR1 LNHDA, CDR2 SQIVND (reference sequence). CDR3 loop: CASSSQHSTGELFF. CDR3 bases: TGTGCCAGTAGTAGCCAACATTCGACCGGGGAGCTGTTTTTT.

This clone came up once. V is TRBV7-2 and J is TRBJ1-3; D unclear. Germline V lookup: CDR1 SGHTA, CDR2 FQGNSA. This CDR3 spans 15 amino acids. The V and J ends lost 0 bases and 0 bases respectively, with 6 bases between them. The CDR3 DNA reads as TGTGCCAGCAGCTTAGCCGGGATCTCTGGAAACACCATATATTTT. Amino acid sequence: CASSLAGISGNTIYF.

This chain links TRBV10-3 with TRBJ1-1; D perhaps matches TRBD1 (6 bases). The ends were cut back, 6 bases at V and 7 bases at J, with 18 bases in the middle. The CDR3 spans 14 residues. Germline V gene lookup returns CDR1 ENHRY and CDR2 SYGVKD. In nucleotides, the CDR3 is TGTGCCATCAGCGCTATGACAAGGGGGGTTGAAGCTTTCTTT. Residues: CAISAMTRGVEAFF.

The V gene is TRBV7-3, the J gene TRBJ2-2; 10 nucleotides match TRBD1. There are 15 residues in the CDR3. Germline CDR1 SGHTA, CDR2 FQGTGA. The junction had 7 bases not matched to a gene; V was cut back by 7 bases and J by 5 bases. The CDR3 reads CASKRTGGGTGELFF. The DNA of the CDR3 is TGTGCCAGCAAAAGGACAGGGGGTGGAACCGGGGAGCTGTTTTTT.

The sample holds a few counts of this clone. V is TRBV5-1 and J is TRBJ1-4; 8 bases are shared with TRBD1. Trimming removed 4 bases from V and 2 bases from J; junction bases left unmatched: 1. Germline values: CDR1 SGHRS, CDR2 YFSETQ. The CDR3 extends over 14 amino acids. CDR3 amino acids: CASSPGGTNEKLFF. DNA for the CDR3: TGCGCCAGCAGCCCAGGGGGCACTAATGAAAAACTGTTTTTT.

The chain recombines TRBV7-7 with TRBJ2-3; 7 nucleotides align to TRBD2. The CDR3 length is 15 residues. CDR1 is SSHAT and CDR2 is FNYEAQ in the germline V gene (reference sequence). J gave up 0 bases and V 1 base, and 1 base lay outside the gene matches. The CDR3 DNA follows: TGTGCCAGCAGCTTAGTGGGGGGGAGCACAGATACGCAGTATTTT. It codes for CASSLVGGSTDTQYF.

Of note for this clone: Other DNA sequences of this sample code for an identical CDR3. The chain couples TRBV19 to TRBJ2-3, with D unresolved. The V end was cut by 3 bases, the J end by 6 bases, with 7 bases between. This CDR3 has 12 residues. In germline, CDR1 is LNHDA, CDR2 SQIVND (reference sequence). Here the CDR3 DNA reads TGTGCCAGTAGTATTTCGTGGGATACGCAGTATTTT. Its protein product is CASSISWDTQYF.

This clone was counted a few times. The chain employs TRBV6-5 and TRBJ2-7; perhaps TRBD1 as D (6 bases). This CDR3 is 14 amino acids long. From germline, CDR1 is MNHEY and CDR2 SVGAGI. Trimming removed 2 bases from V and 7 bases from J, with 15 bases in between. CDR3 sequence (DNA): TGTGCCAGCAGTTACGGTTCACAGGGAAATGAGCAGTACTTC. It translates to CASSYGSQGNEQYF.

The chain uses TRBV9 and TRBJ2-3, with 8 positions matching TRBD1. Germline-derived CDR1 and CDR2 are SGDLS and YYNGEE. Trimming at V came to 0 bases and at J to 3 bases, leaving 3 bases not matched to a gene. This CDR3 has 15 residues. The CDR3 DNA follows: TGTGCCAGCAGCGTAGCAGGGGGCTGGACAGATACGCAGTATTTT. It translates to CASSVAGGWTDTQYF.

The CDR3 loop is CASSLDHRGEAFF. CDR3 DNA sequence: TGTGCCAGCAGCTTAGATCACAGGGGGGAAGCTTTCTTT. The chain is built from TRBV11-3 and TRBJ1-1; 8 nucleotides align to TRBD1. V gave up 0 bases and J gave up 8 bases; unmatched junction bases: 2. CDR1 and CDR2 from the germline V gene are SGHNT and YENEEA. CDR3 length: 13 residues. Drawing the rest from reference TRBV11-3 and TRBJ1-1, the complete variable domain is EAGVVQSPRYKIIEKKQPVAFWCNPISGHNTLYWYLQNLGQGPELLIRYENEEAVDDSQLPKDRFSAERLKGVDSTLKIQPAELGDSAVYLCASSLDHRGEAFFGQGTRLTVV.

There are a few counts of this clone. The chain joins TRBV28 to TRBJ1-1; 7 bases line up with TRBD1. CDR1 MDHEN and CDR2 SYDVKM come from the germline V gene. Germline trimming cut 4 bases from V and 6 bases from J; bases unmatched to any gene: 8. The CDR3 length is 14 residues. CDR3 sequence reads: CASSYPGGQAEAFF. DNA for the CDR3: TGTGCCAGCAGTTACCCAGGGGGGCAGGCTGAAGCTTTCTTT.

The chain uses TRBV5-1 and TRBJ1-2; D is uncertain. The V end was cut by 0 bases, the J end by 0 bases, with 9 bases between. This CDR3 is built from 15 residues. Germline values: CDR1 SGHRS, CDR2 YFSETQ. The CDR3 here is CASSLGIIANYGYTF. The CDR3 DNA follows: TGCGCCAGCAGCTTGGGAATCATAGCTAACTATGGCTACACCTTC.

The V call is TRBV13, the J call TRBJ2-3, with 8 bases fitting TRBD1. CDR3 size: 15 residues. With 4 bases clipped from V and 3 bases from J, the junction kept 6 bases outside the gene matches. Germline CDR1 is PRHDT and CDR2 is FYEKMQ (reference sequence). CDR3 in DNA: TGTGCCAGCAGCTGGACAGGGTTTAGGACAGATACGCAGTATTTT. Its translation: CASSWTGFRTDTQYF.

The chain uses TRBV9 and TRBJ2-2; a weak D match, TRBD2 (6 bases). The CDR3 sequence is 14 residues long. Germline CDR1 SGDLS, CDR2 YYNGEE. Trimming left V 5 bases short and J 9 bases short, with 17 bases between. The chain's CDR3 is CASSVDGSDRELFF. The CDR3 coding sequence is TGTGCCAGCAGTGTCGACGGGAGTGATCGGGAGCTGTTTTTT.

The chain recombines TRBV5-6 with TRBJ2-5; D is perhaps TRBD2 (5 bases). The V gene's germline CDR1 is SGHDT and CDR2 YYEEEE. The V end lost 0 bases, the J end lost 5 bases, and 11 bases lay between the germline ends. This CDR3 has 14 amino acids. The CDR3 loop is CASSLGLGSETQYF. CDR3 sequence (DNA): TGTGCCAGCAGCTTGGGTCTGGGGAGCGAGACCCAGTACTTC.

The V gene is TRBV28, the J gene TRBJ2-2, with 7 positions matching TRBD2. With 3 bases clipped from V and 4 bases from J, the junction kept 5 bases outside the gene matches. The CDR3 runs 15 residues. CDR1 MDHEN and CDR2 SYDVKM come from the germline V gene. The CDR3 spells CASSFVGGLTGELFF. DNA for the CDR3: TGTGCCAGCAGTTTTGTGGGAGGGCTCACCGGGGAGCTGTTTTTT.

This rearrangement joins TRBV7-8 to TRBJ1-1, with 7 bases identical to TRBD1. J gave up 0 bases and V 5 bases, and 9 bases lay outside the gene matches. This CDR3 is built from 16 residues. Per germline, CDR1 SGHVS and CDR2 FQNEAQ. The CDR3 spells CASSARQGAVNTEAFF. CDR3 sequence (DNA): TGTGCCAGCAGCGCTCGACAGGGAGCGGTGAACACTGAAGCTTTCTTT.

The rearrangement uses TRBV5-8 and TRBJ2-1; TRBD1 agrees at 11 bases. Germline trimming cut 4 bases from V and 2 bases from J; bases unmatched to any gene: 5. The CDR3 contains 16 residues. Germline CDR1 is SGHTS and CDR2 is YDEGEE. The CDR3 sequence: CASSPRGQGAYNEQFF. The CDR3 coding sequence is TGTGCCAGCAGCCCTAGGGGACAGGGGGCCTACAATGAGCAGTTCTTC.

The V gene is TRBV5-4, the J gene TRBJ2-1, with D perhaps TRBD2 (5 bases). V shed 4 bases and J shed 4 bases, with 15 bases lying between them. The V gene's germline CDR1 is SGHNT and CDR2 YYREEE (reference sequence). The CDR3 contains 15 residues. CDR3 protein: CASSPGVNEYNEQFF. CDR3 coding DNA: TGTGCCAGCAGCCCCGGGGTCAACGAATACAATGAGCAGTTCTTC.

The gene calls are TRBV27 and TRBJ2-7; D gene unclear. Germline lookup yields CDR1 MNHEY and CDR2 SMNVEV (reference sequence). Trimming took off 5 bases at V and 0 bases at J, with 14 bases between the two ends. The CDR3 is made up of 15 amino acids. CDR3 in amino acids: CASSAVALGSYEQYF. In nucleotides, the CDR3 is TGTGCCAGCAGTGCAGTGGCTCTTGGCTCCTACGAGCAGTACTTC.

With respect to this clone: One end of the junction varies from germline; a read error may be responsible. The gene calls are TRBV7-2 and TRBJ2-1; 9 positions agree with TRBD2. The germline CDR1 and CDR2 sequences are SGHTA and FQGNSA. The CDR3 is made up of 14 amino acids. The CDR3 sequence: CATSGRLSYNEQFF. The CDR3 DNA is TGTGCCACCAGCGGGAGGTTGTCCTACAATGAGCAGTTCTTC.

V is TRBV2 and J is TRBJ2-5, with unresolved D. The germline V and J ends were trimmed by 4 bases and 3 bases, with 6 bases remaining between them. This CDR3 contains 12 residues. Per germline, CDR1 SNHLY and CDR2 FYNNEI. The CDR3 coding sequence is TGTGCCAGCAGTGCCTACAAAGAGACCCAGTACTTC. Protein sequence: CASSAYKETQYF. The whole variable domain, remainder taken from reference TRBV2 and TRBJ2-5, is EPEVTQTPSHQVTQMGQEVILRCVPISNHLYFYWYRQILGQKVEFLVSFYNNEISEKSEIFDDQFSVERPDGSNFTLKIRSTKLEDSAMYFCASSAYKETQYFGPGTRLLVL.

This CDR3 reads CASILSPGQGLNEQFF. DNA of the CDR3: TGTGCCAGCATTCTTTCTCCGGGACAGGGTCTCAATGAGCAGTTCTTC. The chain couples TRBV27 to TRBJ2-1; 9 positions match TRBD1. Germline assignment: CDR1 MNHEY and CDR2 SMNVEV (reference sequence). This CDR3 spans 16 amino acids. Trimming at V came to 7 bases and at J to 6 bases, leaving 13 bases not matched to a gene.

The gene calls are TRBV6-1 and TRBJ1-1, with TRBD1 as a possible D gene (6 bases). Trimming cost V 3 bases and J 4 bases, with 15 bases left between them. Germline V lookup: CDR1 MNHNS, CDR2 SASEGT. The CDR3 is 15 amino acids. The chain's CDR3 is CASSDTGQMSTEAFF. The CDR3 coding sequence is TGTGCCAGCAGTGACACGGGACAAATGAGCACTGAAGCTTTCTTT.

The chain carries TRBV18 and TRBJ1-4; D call uncertain. The CDR3 totals 13 residues. V was cut by 6 bases and J by 4 bases, with 9 bases left in between. The germline V gene encodes CDR1 KGHSH and CDR2 LQKENI. The CDR3 reads CASSRGVNEKLFF. The CDR3 DNA reads as TGTGCCAGCTCCCGGGGAGTTAATGAAAAACTGTTTTTT.

The chain links TRBV28 to TRBJ2-5, with D maybe TRBD1 (6 bases). The CDR3 extends over 15 amino acids. The V end lost 5 bases, the J end lost 7 bases, and 20 bases lay between the germline ends. The germline CDR1 and CDR2 sequences are MDHEN and SYDVKM. This CDR3 is CASSTQTGLTWTQYF. Written as DNA, the CDR3 is TGTGCCAGCAGTACTCAGACAGGCTTAACTTGGACCCAGTACTTC.

J is TRBJ1-1 and V is TRBV28; D is ambiguous. Germline CDR1 is MDHEN and CDR2 is SYDVKM. The CDR3 extends over 15 amino acids. The V end lost 6 bases, the J end lost 4 bases, and 18 bases lay between the germline ends. The CDR3 reads CASRPGSTRTTEAFF. CDR3 DNA sequence: TGTGCCAGCAGGCCGGGGTCTACCAGGACCACTGAAGCTTTCTTT.

There are a few counts of this clone. The V and J genes are TRBV7-2 and TRBJ2-7, with 7 bases fitting TRBD1. CDR3 length equals 15 residues. Germline-derived CDR1 and CDR2 are SGHTA and FQGNSA. The V and J ends lost 1 base and 4 bases, in that order; junction bases with no gene match: 7. Here the CDR3 DNA reads TGTGCCAGCAGCTTAGTCCGGGACAGAGAGTACGAGCAGTACTTC. It specifies CASSLVRDREYEQYF.

The chain employs TRBV7-8 and TRBJ2-6; 8 bases map to TRBD2. The CDR3 covers 19 residues. Germline V lookup: CDR1 SGHVS, CDR2 FQNEAQ. V was clipped by 5 bases and J by 1 base; unmatched bases: 13. CDR3 DNA: TGTGCCAGCAGCCCGGGGACTAGACCTCCCTTTTCTGGGGCCAACGTCCTGACTTTC. Translated, it gives CASSPGTRPPFSGANVLTF.

The chain recombines TRBV7-9 with TRBJ2-1; weak D call: TRBD1 (6 bases). Germline V gene data show CDR1 as SEHNR and CDR2 as FQNEAQ (reference sequence). Trimming left V 3 bases short and J 0 bases short, with 6 bases between. The CDR3 runs to 14 residues. This CDR3 is CASSLTGSYNEQFF. In DNA, the CDR3 is TGTGCCAGCAGCTTGACAGGCTCCTACAATGAGCAGTTCTTC.

The chain is built from TRBV6-1 and TRBJ2-2; D gene unclear. Germline CDR1 reads MNHNS; CDR2 reads SASEGT. The CDR3 runs 13 residues. Trimming left V 6 bases short and J 4 bases short, with 9 bases between. Here the CDR3 DNA reads TGTGCCAGCAGCAGACAAGGCACCGGGGAGCTGTTTTTT. Its translation: CASSRQGTGELFF.

The chain employs TRBV7-2 and TRBJ2-2, with unresolved D. V dropped 5 bases and J dropped 0 bases, with 13 bases sitting between them. Germline V CDR1 and CDR2: SGHTA, FQGNSA. The length of the CDR3 is 16 residues. CDR3 in DNA: TGTGCCAGCAGCCCCTTCGCCGTCACGAACACCGGGGAGCTGTTTTTT. Protein product: CASSPFAVTNTGELFF.